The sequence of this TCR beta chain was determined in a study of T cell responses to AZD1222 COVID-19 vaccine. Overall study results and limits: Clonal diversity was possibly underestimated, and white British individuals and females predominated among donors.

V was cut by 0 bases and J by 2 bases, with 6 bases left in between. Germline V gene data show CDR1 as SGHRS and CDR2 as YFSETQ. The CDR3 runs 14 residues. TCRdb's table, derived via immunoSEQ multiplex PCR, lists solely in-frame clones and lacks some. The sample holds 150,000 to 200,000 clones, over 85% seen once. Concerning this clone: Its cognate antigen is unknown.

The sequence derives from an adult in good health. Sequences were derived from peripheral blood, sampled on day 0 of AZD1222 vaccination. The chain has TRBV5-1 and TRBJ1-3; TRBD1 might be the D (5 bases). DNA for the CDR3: TGCGCCAGCAGCTTGGCGGGGGCTGGAAACACCATATATTTT. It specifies CASSLAGAGNTIYF. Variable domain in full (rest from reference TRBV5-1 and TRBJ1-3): KAGVTQTPRYLIKTRGQQVTLSCSPISGHRSVSWYQQTPGQGLQFLFEYFSETQRNKGNFPGRFSGRQFSNSRSEMNVSTLELGDSALYLCASSLAGAGNTIYFGEGSWLTVV.